The clone carrying this T cell receptor (beta chain) was counted once. The source of the sample is a study of shared clonotypes between healthy human individuals. Under the authors' procedure: From ImmunoSEQ came sequences covering only the junction and carrying no quality scores, so filtering differed. The repertoire was sequenced with immunoSEQ multiplex PCR; TCRdb's copy has only in-frame clones and lacks some. V and J calls and clone size come straight from that table; D and trimming were deduced from the DNA. The sample gives about 820,000 clones, more than 85% of which show up once; 24% is in the top ten. Trimming stripped 4 bases from V and 9 bases from J, with 14 bases between. The germline gives CDR1 SGHTS, CDR2 YDEGEE. CDR3 length: 13 residues. Terminally differentiated effector memory CD45RA+ cells were left out of the naive CD8 fraction, which was CD45RO-negative and positively selected for CCR7.

The sequencing input was naive CD8+ T cells sorted from blood. The chain recombines TRBV5-8 with TRBJ2-1; a possible D gene is TRBD2 (6 bases). This TCR derives from a man aged 25-45 years in good health. This CDR3 reads CASSRLGTIEQFF. DNA for the CDR3: TGTGCCAGCAGCCGACTAGGTACGATTGAGCAGTTCTTC.